The 23 T cell receptor beta chains below come from one sample, sequenced in a study of T cells after yellow fever vaccination. TCRdb reprocessed the 5' RACE reads via MiXCR and lists one record per CDR3 protein. The data hold some 600,000 distinct CDR3 sequences, with approximately 13% observed a single time. The sequencing here drew on PBMCs, taken on the day of the yellow fever booster vaccination. The receptors were gathered from a man aged 25 to 45 who received the YFV17D yellow fever vaccine.

This chain joins TRBV5-6 and TRBJ2-1; tentative D call: TRBD2 (6 bases). The CDR3 spans 16 residues. Trimming cost V 2 bases and J 1 base, with 13 bases left between them. Germline-derived CDR1 and CDR2 are SGHDT and YYEEEE. CDR3 sequence reads: CASSFVAEPSYNEQFF. The CDR3 region has the DNA TGTGCCAGCAGCTTTGTAGCGGAGCCTTCCTACAATGAGCAGTTCTTC.

This clonotype was detected a few times. The J gene is TRBJ2-1, the V gene TRBV11-2, with unresolved D. Germline assignment: CDR1 SGHAT and CDR2 FQNNGV. V was shortened by 5 bases and J by 8 bases, with 7 bases between the two germline ends. CDR3 length equals 11 residues. The CDR3 loop reads CASSQSYEQFF. The DNA of the CDR3 is TGTGCCAGCAGCCAAAGTTATGAGCAGTTCTTC.

This clonotype was seen only a few times. The rearrangement links TRBV4-3 to TRBJ2-2; D is undetermined. V lost 0 bases and J 0 bases, leaving 11 bases between the germline ends. Germline V gene data show CDR1 as LGHNA and CDR2 as YSLEER. This CDR3 has 17 amino acids. CDR3 nucleotide sequence: TGCGCCAGCAGCCAAGAGTGGACCAGAACGAACACCGGGGAGCTGTTTTTT. Residues: CASSQEWTRTNTGELFF.

The CDR3: CASSRVADTQYF. For the CDR3, the DNA is TGTGCCAGCAGCCGTGTTGCAGATACGCAGTATTTT. The V gene is TRBV7-2, the J gene TRBJ2-3; D is unresolved. The CDR3 sequence is 12 residues long. The V gene lost 5 bases and the J gene lost 4 bases, with 7 bases spanning the gap. The germline V gene has CDR1 SGHTA and CDR2 FQGNSA.

This clonotype has more than one count but fewer than ten. As DNA, the CDR3 is TGTGCCAGCACCGGTAGGGTAGGTGAGCAGTTCTTC. It codes for CASTGRVGEQFF. This chain links TRBV7-2 with TRBJ2-1; D unresolved. V was cut by 7 bases and J by 9 bases, with 13 bases left in between. Germline V CDR1 and CDR2: SGHTA, FQGNSA. This CDR3 has 12 amino acids.

This clonotype has just a few counts. The J gene is TRBJ2-1, the V gene TRBV20-1, with 7 bases identical to TRBD2. The CDR3 is made up of 14 amino acids. Germline V gene data show CDR1 as DFQATT and CDR2 as SNEGSKA (reference sequence). J was trimmed by 7 bases and V by 5 bases; bases with no gene match: 11. CDR3 bases: TGCAGTGCTCGGACGGTAGCGGGCTGGAATGAGCAGTTCTTC. Protein sequence: CSARTVAGWNEQFF.

Only a few counts were recorded for this clonotype. The chain has TRBV5-4 and TRBJ2-1; 15 positions agree with TRBD2. Germline V gene sequence: CDR1 SGHNT, CDR2 YYREEE (reference sequence). The trim removed 7 bases at V and 0 bases at J, leaving 5 bases unmatched. The CDR3 sequence is 17 residues long. The CDR3 nucleotides read TGTGCCAGCCTCGGGACTAGCGGGAGGAACTCCTACAATGAGCAGTTCTTC. It translates to CASLGTSGRNSYNEQFF. Full variable domain (outside the CDR3, taken from reference TRBV5-4 and TRBJ2-1): ETGVTQSPTHLIKTRGQQVTLRCSSQSGHNTVSWYQQALGQGPQFIFQYYREEENGRGNFPPRFSGLQFPNYSSELNVNALELDDSALYLCASLGTSGRNSYNEQFFGPGTRLTVL.

The CDR3 protein is CASSGLAGAGANVLTF. In nucleotides, the CDR3 is TGCGCCAGCAGCGGGCTAGCGGGAGCTGGGGCCAACGTCCTGACTTTC. The V and J genes are TRBV5-1 and TRBJ2-6, with TRBD2 matching 10 bases. V shed 4 bases, J shed 2 bases, and the junction held 3 bases outside the gene matches. The CDR3 consists of 16 residues. The V gene's germline CDR1 is SGHRS and CDR2 YFSETQ.

This clonotype was counted between two and nine times. The chain carries TRBV18 and TRBJ2-7, with 9 nucleotides matching TRBD2. Trimming took 5 bases from V and 4 from J; bases not matched to a gene: 9. The CDR3 loop spans 15 amino acids. CDR1 and CDR2 (germline): KGHSH, LQKENI. In nucleotides, the CDR3 is TGTGCCAGCTCAGTGGGACTAGCCAATAATTACGAGCAGTACTTC. It codes for CASSVGLANNYEQYF.

This clonotype was seen ten or more times. This chain joins TRBV11-2 and TRBJ2-2; 10 bases agree with TRBD2. Germline loops: CDR1 SGHAT, CDR2 FQNNGV. J gave up 3 bases and V 5 bases, and 3 bases lay outside the gene matches. This CDR3 is 15 amino acids long. The CDR3 protein is CASSRTSGYTGELFF. CDR3 bases: TGTGCCAGCAGCCGGACTAGCGGTTACACCGGGGAGCTGTTTTTT.

There are many counts of this clonotype. The rearrangement joins TRBV9 to TRBJ1-4; no clear D gene. Germline V gene sequence: CDR1 SGDLS, CDR2 YYNGEE. The V and J ends lost 3 bases and 8 bases respectively, with 17 bases between them. The CDR3 runs 15 residues. Here the CDR3 reads CASSAGRGVDEKLFF. DNA of the CDR3: TGTGCCAGCAGCGCTGGGCGTGGAGTGGACGAAAAACTGTTTTTT.

As for this clonotype: At one of its ends the junction is not consistent with the germline gene, which may arise from a read error. This sequence joins TRBV28 and TRBJ2-7, with TRBD2 identical over 9 bases. The CDR3 sequence is 16 residues long. CDR1 and CDR2 from the germline V gene are MDHEN and SYDVKM. CDR3 DNA sequence: TGTGCCAGCAGTTTACATTCGGGACTAGCTATACCCGAGGAGTACTTC. Its protein product is CASSLHSGLAIPEEYF. Variable domain in full (rest from reference TRBV28 and TRBJ2-7): DVKVTQSSRYLVKRTGEKVFLECVQDMDHENMFWYRQDPGLGLRLIYFSYDVKMKEKGDIPEGYSVSREKKERFSLILESASTNQTSMYLCASSLHSGLAIPEEYFGPGTRLTVT.

The chain joins TRBV20-1 to TRBJ2-5; tentative D call: TRBD2 (5 bases). With 2 bases removed from V and 5 bases from J, the gap between germline ends came to 12 bases. CDR3 size: 13 residues. Germline V CDR1 and CDR2: DFQATT, SNEGSKA (reference sequence). In DNA form, the CDR3 reads TGCAGTGCTAGACCACATGGCGGGGAGACCCAGTACTTC. Protein product: CSARPHGGETQYF.

The V and J genes are TRBV20-1 and TRBJ2-5; the D call may be TRBD1 or TRBD2 (5 bases each). Germline loops: CDR1 DFQATT, CDR2 SNEGSKA (reference sequence). V shed 5 bases and J shed 7 bases, with 23 bases lying between them. The CDR3 runs to 15 residues. This CDR3 is CSAWIRGADKMTQYF. The CDR3 DNA follows: TGCAGTGCTTGGATTCGGGGCGCGGATAAGATGACCCAGTACTTC.

This clonotype has more than one count but fewer than ten. The chain links TRBV6-1 to TRBJ1-3; possibly TRBD1 for D (5 bases). CDR1 is MNHNS, CDR2 SASEGT, per germline. The CDR3 loop spans 15 amino acids. Deletions cut 4 bases from V and 2 bases from J, with 12 bases between. CDR3 DNA: TGTGCCAGCAGTGTCGGCAGGGAAACTGGAAACACCATATATTTT. Its protein is CASSVGRETGNTIYF.

The V and J genes are TRBV20-1 and TRBJ1-4; no reliable D call. Trimming removed 0 bases from V and 5 bases from J, with 7 bases in between. CDR3 length: 13 residues. Germline V gene sequence: CDR1 DFQATT, CDR2 SNEGSKA (reference sequence). CDR3 region: CSARDSQNEKLFF. CDR3 coding DNA: TGCAGTGCTAGAGACAGCCAAAATGAAAAACTGTTTTTT.

The chain links TRBV9 to TRBJ2-5; 8 bases line up with TRBD1. Germline V gives CDR1 SGDLS, CDR2 YYNGEE. CDR3 length: 15 amino acids. After removal of 2 bases from V and 1 base from J, the junction contained 4 bases not matched to a gene. DNA of the CDR3: TGTGCCAGCAGCGTCGGGACAGGCTTCCAAGAGACCCAGTACTTC. This codes for CASSVGTGFQETQYF. The full variable domain, rest sourced from reference TRBV9 and TRBJ2-5, is DSGVTQTPKHLITATGQRVTLRCSPRSGDLSVYWYQQSLDQGLQFLIQYYNGEERAKGNILERFSAQQFPDLHSELNLSSLELGDSALYFCASSVGTGFQETQYFGPGTRLLVL.

The sample holds many counts of this clonotype. CDR3 sequence reads: CTSSLGKKGGEETQYF. In nucleotides, the CDR3 is TGCACCAGCAGCCTGGGAAAAAAGGGCGGGGAAGAGACCCAGTACTTC. The chain is built from TRBV1 and TRBJ2-5; the table's TRBD1 call for D was not verified on the DNA. TRBV1 is shown as a pseudogene. The CDR3 is made up of 16 amino acids.

This clonotype appeared a few times. The gene calls are TRBV5-5 and TRBJ1-1; D gene unclear. Germline CDR1 SGHKS, CDR2 YYEKEE (reference sequence). The V end lost 3 bases, the J end lost 0 bases, and 12 bases lay between the germline ends. The CDR3 covers 15 residues. For the CDR3, the DNA is TGTGCCAGCAGCTCCCGTGTGGGGATGAACACTGAAGCTTTCTTT. Residues: CASSSRVGMNTEAFF.

This clonotype came up a few times. The chain couples TRBV5-1 to TRBJ2-7; perhaps TRBD1 as D (5 bases). V dropped 2 bases and J dropped 7 bases, with 10 bases sitting between them. Germline assignment: CDR1 SGHRS and CDR2 YFSETQ. This CDR3 contains 12 residues. CDR3 in DNA: TGCGCCAGCAGCTTCGACAGAACTGAGCAGTACTTC. Translated: CASSFDRTEQYF.

The rearrangement links TRBV6-1 to TRBJ2-7, with 10 nucleotides matching TRBD2. Germline CDR1 reads MNHNS; CDR2 reads SASEGT. After removal of 6 bases from V and 0 bases from J, the junction contained 11 bases not matched to a gene. This CDR3 has 17 amino acids. The DNA of the CDR3 is TGTGCCAGCAGAAGTTACGGTAGCGGGGGGAGCTCCTACGAGCAGTACTTC. It translates to CASRSYGSGGSSYEQYF.

This clonotype turned up a few times. V gene TRBV7-3 combines with J gene TRBJ2-1; D is undetermined. V was cut by 5 bases and J by 0 bases, with 11 bases left in between. There are 15 residues in the CDR3. The V gene's germline CDR1 is SGHTA and CDR2 FQGTGA. CDR3 in DNA: TGTGCCAGCAGCACCCCCGCGAGCTCCTACAATGAGCAGTTCTTC. Translating it yields CASSTPASSYNEQFF.

The table lists this clonotype with a few counts. This chain joins TRBV12-3 or TRBV12-4 and TRBJ1-5; perhaps TRBD1 as D (5 bases). Between the trimmed V and J ends, which lost 7 bases and 10 bases, there was a span of 20 bases. This CDR3 region has 14 residues. The CDR3 region is CASNPQGNRYPQHF. CDR3 DNA: TGTGCCAGCAATCCTCAGGGAAATAGATATCCCCAGCATTTT.